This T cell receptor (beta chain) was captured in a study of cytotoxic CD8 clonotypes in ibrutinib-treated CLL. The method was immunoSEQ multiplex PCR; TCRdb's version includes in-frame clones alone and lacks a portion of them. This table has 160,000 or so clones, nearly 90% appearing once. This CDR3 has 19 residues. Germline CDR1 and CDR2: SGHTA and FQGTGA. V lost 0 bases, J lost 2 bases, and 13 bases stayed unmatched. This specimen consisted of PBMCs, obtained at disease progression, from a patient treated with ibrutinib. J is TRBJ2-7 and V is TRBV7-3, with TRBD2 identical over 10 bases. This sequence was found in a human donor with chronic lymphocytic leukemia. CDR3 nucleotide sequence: TGTGCCAGCAGCTTAACTGGTGCGGTGAGCGGGAGGGCCCCCTACGAGCAGTACTTC. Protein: CASSLTGAVSGRAPYEQYF.